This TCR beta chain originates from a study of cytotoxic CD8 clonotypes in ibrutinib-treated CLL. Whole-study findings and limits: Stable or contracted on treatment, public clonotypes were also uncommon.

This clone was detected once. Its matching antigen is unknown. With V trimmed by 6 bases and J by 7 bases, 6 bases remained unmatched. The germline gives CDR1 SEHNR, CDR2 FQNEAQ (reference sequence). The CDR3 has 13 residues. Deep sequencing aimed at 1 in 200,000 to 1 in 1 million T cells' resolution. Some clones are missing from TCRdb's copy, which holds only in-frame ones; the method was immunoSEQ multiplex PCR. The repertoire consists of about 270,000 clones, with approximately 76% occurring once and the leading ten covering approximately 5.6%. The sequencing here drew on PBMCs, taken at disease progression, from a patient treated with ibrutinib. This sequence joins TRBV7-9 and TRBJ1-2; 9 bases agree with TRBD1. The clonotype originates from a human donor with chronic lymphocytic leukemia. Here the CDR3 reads CASSLQGALGYTF. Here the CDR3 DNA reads TGTGCCAGCAGTCTACAGGGGGCGCTTGGCTACACCTTC.